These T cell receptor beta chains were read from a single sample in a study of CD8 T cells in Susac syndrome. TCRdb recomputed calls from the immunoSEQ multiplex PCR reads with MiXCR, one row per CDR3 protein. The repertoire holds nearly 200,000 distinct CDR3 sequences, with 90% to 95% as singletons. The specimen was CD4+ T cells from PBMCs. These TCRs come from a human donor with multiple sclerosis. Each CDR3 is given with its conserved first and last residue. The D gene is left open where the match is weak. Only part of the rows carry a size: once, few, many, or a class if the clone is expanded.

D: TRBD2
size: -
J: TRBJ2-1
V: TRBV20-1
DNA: TGCAGTGCTAGTTTGCGGGAGGGCCGTACGAATGAGCAGTTCTTC
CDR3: CSASLREGRTNEQFF

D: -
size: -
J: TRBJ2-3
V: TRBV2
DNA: TGTGCCAGCAGTGACCTGAGTACAGATACGCAGTATTTT
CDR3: CASSDLSTDTQYF

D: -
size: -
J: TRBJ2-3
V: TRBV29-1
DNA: TGCAGCGTTGTTTTTCTACCCGGAGATACGCAGTATTTT
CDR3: CSVVFLPGDTQYF

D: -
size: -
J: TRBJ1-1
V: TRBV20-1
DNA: TGCAGTGCTCAGGGTAGTGGAACTGAAGCTTTCTTT
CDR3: CSAQGSGTEAFF

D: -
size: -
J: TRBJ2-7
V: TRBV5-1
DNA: TGCGCCAGCAGCCCAGAAAGGACAGCCTACGAGCAGTACTTC
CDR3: CASSPERTAYEQYF

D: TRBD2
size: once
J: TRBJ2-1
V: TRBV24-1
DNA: TGTGCCACCAGTACGGGGGAGCGGGGCATCTACAATGAGCAGTTCTTC
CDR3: CATSTGERGIYNEQFF

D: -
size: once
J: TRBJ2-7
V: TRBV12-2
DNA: TGTGCAAGTCGCTTACCGACAGGGGAGCAGTACTTC
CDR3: CASRLPTGEQYF

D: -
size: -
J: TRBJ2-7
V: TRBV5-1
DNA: TGCGCCAGCAGCTTGGAGACGCTCTACGAGCAGTACTTC
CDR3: CASSLETLYEQYF

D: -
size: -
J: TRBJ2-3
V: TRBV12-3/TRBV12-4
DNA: TGTGCCAGCAACTGGGCTAGCACAGATACGCAGTATTTT
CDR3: CASNWASTDTQYF

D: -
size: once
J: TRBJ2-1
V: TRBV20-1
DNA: TGCAGTGCTCCTCCCCCTTACTACAATGAGCAGTTCTTC
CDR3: CSAPPPYYNEQFF

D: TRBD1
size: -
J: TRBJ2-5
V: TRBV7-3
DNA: TGTGCCAGCAGCGAAAATCCGGGACAGGTTGAGACCCAGTACTTC
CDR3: CASSENPGQVETQYF

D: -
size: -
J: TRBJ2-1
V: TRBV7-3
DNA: TGTGCCAGCACCTCGACGGGATACGATAATGAGCAGTTCTTC
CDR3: CASTSTGYDNEQFF

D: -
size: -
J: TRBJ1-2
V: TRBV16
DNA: TGTGCCAGCAGCCGGGAACCAGGGAGGCGGGATGGCTACACCTTC
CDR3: CASSREPGRRDGYTF

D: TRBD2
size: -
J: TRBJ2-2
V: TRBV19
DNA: TGTGCCAGTAGTACTTATGCGGGAGGGACGAACACCGGGGAGCTGTTTTTT
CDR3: CASSTYAGGTNTGELFF

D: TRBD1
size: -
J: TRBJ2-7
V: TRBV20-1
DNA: TGCAGTGCTAGAGGACAGGGCTACGAGCAGTACTTC
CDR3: CSARGQGYEQYF

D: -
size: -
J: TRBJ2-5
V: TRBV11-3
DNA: TGTGCCAGCAGCTTAGATCGGTCGGTAGAGACCCAGTACTTC
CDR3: CASSLDRSVETQYF

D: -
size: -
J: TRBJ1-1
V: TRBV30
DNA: TGTGCCTGGAGTGCCGGGGGAAAAGCTTTCTTT
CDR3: CAWSAGGKAFF

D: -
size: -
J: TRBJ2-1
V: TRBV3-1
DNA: -
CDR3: CASSPDWAGGAKFF

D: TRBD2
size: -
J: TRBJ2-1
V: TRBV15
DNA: TGTGCCACCAGCGGTCCGTGGACTAGCGGGAGGGCCCAAAGTTACAATGAGCAGTTCTTC
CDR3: CATSGPWTSGRAQSYNEQFF

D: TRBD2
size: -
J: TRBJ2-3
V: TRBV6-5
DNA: TGTGCCAGCAGTTACGCCGGCGGGGGGGCACATACGCAGTATTTT
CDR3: CASSYAGGGAHTQYF

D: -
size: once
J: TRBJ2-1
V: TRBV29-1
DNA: TGCAGCGTTGAAACGAGCTCCTACAATGAGCAGTTCTTC
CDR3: CSVETSSYNEQFF

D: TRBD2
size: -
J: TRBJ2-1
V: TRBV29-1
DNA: TGCAGCGCAAGAGGGGCGGCTAGCGGAGAGGCTGAGCAGTTCTTC
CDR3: CSARGAASGEAEQFF

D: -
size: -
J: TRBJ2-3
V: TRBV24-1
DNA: TGTGCCACCAGTGACCCTCCTGGAGATACGCAGTATTTT
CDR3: CATSDPPGDTQYF

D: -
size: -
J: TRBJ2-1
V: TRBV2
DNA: TGTGCCAGCAGTCCGGTCGCGGTGCAGTTCTTC
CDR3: CASSPVAVQFF

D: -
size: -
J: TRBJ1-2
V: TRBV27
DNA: TGTGCCAGCAGTGTATCTCTCGGGGGGCCTATGAGGGGCTACACCTTC
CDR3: CASSVSLGGPMRGYTF

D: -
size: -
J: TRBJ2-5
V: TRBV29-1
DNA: TGCAGCGCCCAGGGGGGGCCTGGGGAGACCCAGTACTTC
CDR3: CSAQGGPGETQYF

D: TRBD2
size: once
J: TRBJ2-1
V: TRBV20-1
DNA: TGCAGTGCTAACCCGGGACTAGCTGGGAATGAGCAGTTCTTC
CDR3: CSANPGLAGNEQFF

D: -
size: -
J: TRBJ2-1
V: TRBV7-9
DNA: TGTGCCAGCAGCGCAGGGAACAATGAGCAGTTCTTC
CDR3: CASSAGNNEQFF